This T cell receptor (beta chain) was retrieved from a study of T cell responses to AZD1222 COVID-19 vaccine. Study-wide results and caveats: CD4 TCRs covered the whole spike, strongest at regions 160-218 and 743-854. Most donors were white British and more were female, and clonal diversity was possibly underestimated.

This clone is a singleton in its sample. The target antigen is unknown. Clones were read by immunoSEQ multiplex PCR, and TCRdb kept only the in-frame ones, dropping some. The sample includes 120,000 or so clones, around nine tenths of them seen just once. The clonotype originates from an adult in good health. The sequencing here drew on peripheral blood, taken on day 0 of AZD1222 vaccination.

The CDR3 DNA reads TGCGCCAGCAGCCAAACAGGGGTAGAAGGCTACACCTTC. Protein product: CASSQTGVEGYTF. V and J are TRBV5-1 and TRBJ1-2, with 7 bases identical to TRBD1. The V segment lost 4 bases and the J segment 8 bases; nucleotides outside the gene matches: 8. Looked up from germline, CDR1 is SGHRS and CDR2 is YFSETQ. The CDR3 is 13 amino acids.